This TCR beta chain was profiled in a study of CD8 T cells in Susac syndrome. With regard to this clonotype: What it binds is not known.

V was cut by 5 bases and J by 7 bases, with 15 bases left in between. This CDR3 region has 15 residues. CDR1 is SEHNR and CDR2 is FQNEAQ in the germline V gene (reference sequence). cDNA came from about 0.51 to 1 ug RNA primed by random hexamers. TCRdb passed the immunoSEQ multiplex PCR reads through MiXCR, listing each CDR3 protein once. This table has about 300,000 distinct CDR3 sequences, over 75% appearing once. The study, taken as a whole, reports: The study acknowledged a relatively small number of individuals in its TCR sequencing and HLA analysis.

CD8+ and CD4+ T cells circulating in blood were sequenced for TCR beta. Each multiple sclerosis control was a treatment-naive patient with relapsing-remitting disease that was either stable or active. TEMRA cells were FACS-enriched and CD8+ and CD4+ T cells negatively isolated. This clonotype was sampled from a human donor with multiple sclerosis. The gene calls are TRBV7-9 and TRBJ1-6, with a tentative D call TRBD1 (6 bases). Material: CD8+ T cells from PBMCs. CDR3 nucleotides: TGTGCCAGCAGCGACCCGGGGGGGCTGAATTCACCCCTCCACTTT. As protein: CASSDPGGLNSPLHF.